These 28 T cell receptor beta chains share one sample of origin, sequenced in a study of neurological immune-mediated disorders. A single record per CDR3 protein comes from TCRdb applying MiXCR to the 5' RACE reads. The sample lists about 120,000 distinct CDR3 sequences; roughly 3.1% were seen once. Sequenced input: PBMCs. The receptor source for this set is a woman in her 30s with multiple sclerosis.

This clonotype was seen a handful of times. The V call is TRBV12-3 or TRBV12-4, the J call TRBJ1-5; weak D call: TRBD1 (6 bases). The CDR3 is made up of 14 amino acids. With 3 bases removed from V and 2 bases from J, the gap between germline ends came to 8 bases. The CDR3 sequence: CASSLGAGNQPQHF. CDR3 DNA: TGTGCCAGCAGTTTGGGGGCTGGCAATCAGCCCCAGCATTTT.

This clonotype was counted between two and nine times. The chain couples TRBV20-1 to TRBJ2-4, with 8 bases lining up with TRBD2. The V segment lost 3 bases and the J segment 7 bases; nucleotides outside the gene matches: 8. This CDR3 region has 14 residues. CDR1 DFQATT and CDR2 SNEGSKA come from the germline V gene (reference sequence). This CDR3 reads CSASVPGGPNIQYF. The CDR3 DNA reads as TGCAGTGCTAGCGTCCCGGGAGGGCCCAACATTCAGTACTTC.

This clonotype was found a few times. The chain couples TRBV5-1 to TRBJ2-1, with D perhaps TRBD2 (6 bases). Trimming cost V 7 bases and J 8 bases, with 19 bases left between them. CDR1 and CDR2 from the germline V gene are SGHRS and YFSETQ. The CDR3 consists of 14 residues. This CDR3 reads CASGRDWNTDEQFF. Written as DNA, the CDR3 is TGCGCCAGCGGACGGGACTGGAATACAGATGAGCAGTTCTTC.

This clonotype showed up many times. The gene calls are TRBV2 and TRBJ1-5; 7 bases fit TRBD1. This CDR3 has 13 residues. V trimming: 7 bases; J trimming: 5 bases; junction bases outside the gene matches: 5. The V gene's germline CDR1 is SNHLY and CDR2 FYNNEI. As DNA, the CDR3 is TGTGCCAGCAAAAGGACAGGCGATCAGCCCCAGCATTTT. Its protein is CASKRTGDQPQHF.

The sample holds many counts of this clonotype. The chain couples TRBV6-5 to TRBJ2-5; D could derive from TRBD1 or TRBD2 (6 bases each). CDR1 and CDR2 (germline): MNHEY, SVGAGI. The CDR3 sequence is 14 residues long. V was pared by 0 bases and J by 5 bases, with 10 bases between. CDR3 nucleotides: TGTGCCAGCAGTTACTCAGGGGGGTGGGAGACCCAGTACTTC. It translates to CASSYSGGWETQYF.

At least ten counts were recorded for this clonotype. The V call is TRBV29-1, the J call TRBJ2-3, with D tentatively TRBD1 (6 bases). The CDR3 runs 13 residues. Germline V CDR1 and CDR2: SQVTM, ANQGSEA. The V and J ends lost 6 bases and 1 base respectively, with 11 bases between them. The CDR3 loop reads CSVTGQRTDTQYF. In DNA, the CDR3 is TGCAGCGTCACAGGACAGCGCACAGATACGCAGTATTTT.

This clonotype was detected many times. This chain connects TRBV29-1 to TRBJ2-2; TRBD2 is a possible D gene (6 bases). The CDR3 runs to 13 residues. Germline V gene sequence: CDR1 SQVTM, CDR2 ANQGSEA. The ends were cut back, 6 bases at V and 5 bases at J, with 13 bases in the middle. CDR3 loop: CSVGIAATGELFF. Written as DNA, the CDR3 is TGCAGCGTCGGTATAGCGGCTACCGGGGAGCTGTTTTTT.

In its sample, this clonotype was seen many times. This chain joins TRBV6-5 and TRBJ1-1; tentatively, D is TRBD1 (6 bases). The CDR3 sequence is 15 residues long. V lost 6 bases and J 2 bases, leaving 16 bases between the germline ends. CDR1 is MNHEY and CDR2 is SVGAGI in the germline V gene. The CDR3 is CASRYTGLGNTEAFF. CDR3 nucleotide sequence: TGTGCCAGCAGATATACAGGGTTGGGAAACACTGAAGCTTTCTTT.

In this sample, this clonotype turned up many times. The gene calls are TRBV5-1 and TRBJ1-1; unclear D gene. This CDR3 has 13 residues. V was shortened by 6 bases and J by 0 bases, with 9 bases between the two germline ends. Germline V gene lookup returns CDR1 SGHRS and CDR2 YFSETQ. CDR3 sequence: CASKALMNTEAFF. The CDR3 nucleotides read TGCGCCAGCAAAGCATTAATGAACACTGAAGCTTTCTTT.

The sample holds many counts of this clonotype. The chain joins TRBV4-3 to TRBJ1-2; possible D gene TRBD1, 6 bases. The CDR3 length is 14 residues. CDR1 and CDR2 from the germline V gene are LGHNA and YSLEER. V was shortened by 1 base and J by 7 bases, with 13 bases between the two germline ends. The CDR3 DNA follows: TGCGCCAGCAGCCAAGTGCAGGGGAATGGTGGCTACACCTTC. Translating gives CASSQVQGNGGYTF.

This clonotype was counted many times. The chain employs TRBV7-9 and TRBJ2-1, with 8 positions matching TRBD2. This CDR3 region has 16 residues. Germline values: CDR1 SEHNR, CDR2 FQNEAQ (reference sequence). V trimming: 5 bases; J trimming: 8 bases; junction bases outside the gene matches: 14. The CDR3 coding sequence is TGTGCCAGCAGCCAACTCTTGAGCGGGAGAAGCGATGAGCAGTTCTTC. It yields the protein CASSQLLSGRSDEQFF.

This clonotype was detected ten times or more. The V and J genes are TRBV5-1 and TRBJ2-5, with D possibly being TRBD1 (5 bases). Trimming pared 1 base from V and 1 base from J, leaving 8 bases between. Germline V gene data show CDR1 as SGHRS and CDR2 as YFSETQ. The CDR3 is 14 residues long. The CDR3 protein is CASSLQGSQETQYF. The CDR3 bases are TGCGCCAGCAGCTTGCAGGGTAGCCAAGAGACCCAGTACTTC.

Many counts were recorded for this clonotype. The chain has TRBV12-3 or TRBV12-4 and TRBJ1-4; 8 nucleotides agree with TRBD1. The length of the CDR3 is 18 residues. The V gene end was trimmed by 4 bases and the J gene end by 0 bases; junction bases not matched to a gene: 10. The CDR3 spells CASSSLRGPFATNEKLFF. CDR3 nucleotide sequence: TGTGCCAGCAGTTCCCTCAGGGGGCCCTTTGCAACTAATGAAAAACTGTTTTTT.

In this sample, this clonotype turned up many times. This chain joins TRBV5-1 and TRBJ2-2; 7 bases map to TRBD1. Trimming cost V 4 bases and J 2 bases; bases outside gene matches: 8. Germline V CDR1 and CDR2: SGHRS, YFSETQ. CDR3 size: 16 residues. The CDR3, as DNA: TGCGCCAGCAGCGATAAGGACAGGACTAACACCGGGGAGCTGTTTTTT. It yields the protein CASSDKDRTNTGELFF.

This clonotype was counted ten times or more. The chain employs TRBV6-1 and TRBJ1-1; TRBD1 matches at 10 bases. Germline V gene lookup returns CDR1 MNHNS and CDR2 SASEGT. The CDR3 is made up of 14 amino acids. V lost 4 bases, J lost 5 bases, and 4 bases stayed unmatched. CDR3 in DNA: TGTGCCAGCAGTGGACAGGGGGCATCAACTGAAGCTTTCTTT. Translated, it gives CASSGQGASTEAFF.

This clonotype was recorded many times. V gene TRBV7-2 combines with J gene TRBJ2-5, with 9 bases matching TRBD1. The CDR3 extends over 16 amino acids. V dropped 5 bases and J dropped 5; count of bases not matched to a gene: 12. Germline V gives CDR1 SGHTA, CDR2 FQGNSA. CDR3: CASSQPGQGDMETQYF. The CDR3 DNA is TGTGCCAGCAGCCAACCGGGACAGGGCGATATGGAGACCCAGTACTTC.

This clonotype showed up many times. This sequence joins TRBV24-1 and TRBJ2-3, with D possibly matching TRBD2 (6 bases). The CDR3 is 14 residues long. Germline V gene sequence: CDR1 KGHDR, CDR2 SFDVKD. The V and J ends lost 4 bases and 4 bases respectively, with 11 bases between them. The CDR3 protein is CATSEAGSSDTQYF. DNA of the CDR3: TGTGCCACCAGTGAGGCGGGATCATCAGATACGCAGTATTTT.

This clonotype was counted between two and nine times. This chain connects TRBV7-8 to TRBJ2-1; D is undetermined. Trimming pared 4 bases from V and 9 bases from J, leaving 7 bases between. Per the germline V gene, CDR1 is SGHVS and CDR2 is FQNEAQ. The CDR3 has 11 amino acids. The CDR3 region is CASSSPVEQFF. For the CDR3, the DNA is TGTGCCAGCAGCTCCCCCGTTGAGCAGTTCTTC. The whole variable domain, remainder taken from reference TRBV7-8 and TRBJ2-1, is GAGVSQSPRYKVAKRGQDVALRCDPISGHVSLFWYQQALGQGPEFLTYFQNEAQLDKSGLPSDRFFAERPEGSVSTLKIQRTQQEDSAVYLCASSSPVEQFFGPGTRLTVL.

This clonotype was picked up many times. The rearrangement joins TRBV10-3 to TRBJ2-3, with D unclear. This CDR3 contains 12 residues. V lost 6 bases, J lost 0 bases, and 4 bases lay in between. The V gene's germline CDR1 is ENHRY and CDR2 SYGVKD. CDR3 bases: TGTGCCATCAGGGGGAGCACAGATACGCAGTATTTT. Protein: CAIRGSTDTQYF.

Ten or more counts support this clonotype. The gene calls are TRBV7-9 and TRBJ2-1; D remains ambiguous. This CDR3 has 16 residues. Trimming removed 3 bases from V and 4 bases from J, with 16 bases in between. Per the germline V gene, CDR1 is SEHNR and CDR2 is FQNEAQ (reference sequence). Here the CDR3 reads CASSLRISLGYNEQFF. DNA for the CDR3: TGTGCCAGCAGCTTGCGGATTAGCCTAGGGTACAATGAGCAGTTCTTC.

This clonotype has only a few counts. The chain joins TRBV5-5 to TRBJ1-1; D uncertain. This CDR3 is built from 12 residues. CDR1 is SGHKS, CDR2 YYEKEE, per germline (reference sequence). V was trimmed by 8 bases and J by 4 bases, leaving 12 bases between them. The CDR3 DNA sequence: TGTGCCAGTAGGGCCGAGGGCACTGAAGCTTTCTTT. Amino acids: CASRAEGTEAFF.

As regards this clonotype: The CDR3 end shows no conserved phenylalanine or tryptophan, and so a read error is likely. The chain recombines TRBV5-1 with TRBJ2-5; possibly TRBD2 for D (5 bases). The CDR3 has 12 amino acids. Trimming took 3 bases from V and 5 from J, leaving 8 bases between them. Germline V CDR1 and CDR2: SGHRS, YFSETQ. In nucleotides, the CDR3 is TGCGCCAGCAGCTGGCCGGGGGAGACCCAGTACAAC. Translated: CASSWPGETQYN.

In its sample, this clonotype was seen many times. V is TRBV27 and J is TRBJ1-2; 7 bases match TRBD1. With 2 bases clipped from V and 1 base from J, the junction kept 1 base outside the gene matches. Germline CDR1 reads MNHEY; CDR2 reads SMNVEV (reference sequence). The CDR3 is made up of 14 amino acids. The CDR3 bases are TGTGCCAGCAGTTTAGCAGGGGGTAACTATGGCTACACCTTC. As protein: CASSLAGGNYGYTF.

This clonotype appeared many times. V gene TRBV7-2 combines with J gene TRBJ1-6; possible D gene TRBD1, 6 bases. The germline V gene has CDR1 SGHTA and CDR2 FQGNSA. CDR3 length: 14 amino acids. The V end was cut by 5 bases, the J end by 5 bases, with 10 bases between. This CDR3 reads CASSARTDNSPLHF. CDR3 nucleotides: TGTGCCAGCAGCGCCCGGACAGATAATTCACCCCTCCACTTT.

This clonotype was counted many times. This chain uses TRBV4-1 with TRBJ1-1; no clear D gene. Germline V CDR1 and CDR2: MGHRA, YSYEKL. Trimming took 1 base from V and 4 from J, leaving 4 bases between them. The CDR3 contains 12 residues. Here the CDR3 reads CASSQVSTEAFF. CDR3 coding DNA: TGCGCCAGCAGCCAAGTGAGCACTGAAGCTTTCTTT.

This clonotype was seen at least ten times. The chain uses TRBV7-2 and TRBJ1-4; D may be TRBD1 (5 bases). The length of the CDR3 is 14 residues. With 3 bases removed from V and 7 bases from J, the gap between germline ends came to 12 bases. CDR1 is SGHTA and CDR2 is FQGNSA in the germline V gene. The CDR3 coding sequence is TGTGCCAGCAGCTTCGGGGGGGGAGGTGAAAAACTGTTTTTT. This gives the protein CASSFGGGGEKLFF.

As for this clonotype: The junction departs from germline at one end; a sequencing error may be responsible. The chain employs TRBV5-1 and TRBJ2-7; 8 bases align to TRBD2. CDR1 is SGHRS and CDR2 is YFSETQ in the germline V gene. The CDR3 has 14 amino acids. CDR3 protein: CTSSTGTSVPEQYF. DNA for the CDR3: TGCACCAGCAGCACCGGGACTAGTGTGCCCGAGCAGTACTTC.

This clonotype was found many times. One junction end does not reproduce the germline sequence, and a read error may be involved. The chain is built from TRBV7-9 and TRBJ2-7; possible D gene TRBD2, 5 bases. Looked up from germline, CDR1 is SEHNR and CDR2 is FQNEAQ (reference sequence). The CDR3 runs to 15 residues. CDR3 loop: CASSPLGDREYAQYF. In DNA, the CDR3 is TGTGCCAGCAGCCCCCTTGGGGATAGGGAGTACGCGCAGTACTTC.